The following is a TCR beta chain sequence with its context. Its antigen is still unknown. Germline V gene sequence: CDR1 SNHLY, CDR2 FYNNEI. The CDR3 loop spans 14 amino acids. V lost 8 bases to trimming and J lost 4 bases; unmatched junction nucleotides: 6. The source of the sample is a study of T cell responses to AZD1222 COVID-19 vaccine. Study-wide results and caveats: Close to half of all spike-specific TCRs reportedly target regions of the variants that are unmutated. Most donors were white British and more were female, and clonal diversity was possibly underestimated.

Data came from immunoSEQ multiplex PCR; TCRdb stores just in-frame clones and leaves some out. The sample includes about 140,000 clones, under 95% of them seen just once. The source was peripheral blood, collected 28 days after the second dose of the MenACWY control vaccine. The chain employs TRBV2 and TRBJ1-5; 9 positions match TRBD1. This TCR came from an adult who received the MenACWY meningococcal vaccine as a control. The DNA for the CDR3 is TGTGCCAGCGGGCACGGGACAGGGAATCAGCCCCAGCATTTT. As protein: CASGHGTGNQPQHF.